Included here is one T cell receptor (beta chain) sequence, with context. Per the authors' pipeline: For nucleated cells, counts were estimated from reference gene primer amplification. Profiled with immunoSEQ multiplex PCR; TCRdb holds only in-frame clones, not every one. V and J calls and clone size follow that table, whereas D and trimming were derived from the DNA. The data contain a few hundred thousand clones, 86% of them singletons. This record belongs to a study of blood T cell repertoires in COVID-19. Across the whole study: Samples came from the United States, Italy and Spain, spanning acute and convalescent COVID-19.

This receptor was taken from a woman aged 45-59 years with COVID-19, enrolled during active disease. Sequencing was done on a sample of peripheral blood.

The CDR3 protein is CASSIRGGFEAFF. CDR3 bases: TGTGCCAGTAGTATAAGGGGGGGGTTCGAAGCTTTCTTT. V is TRBV19 and J is TRBJ1-1; the D gene is possibly TRBD1 (6 bases). The length of the CDR3 is 13 residues. The germline V gene has CDR1 LNHDA and CDR2 SQIVND (reference sequence). Trimming shortened V by 2 bases and J by 8 bases, and 12 bases separated the two germline ends.